The source of this TCR beta chain is a study of cytomegalovirus exposure and HLA in healthy donors. For the study at large: The early release's HLA-typed donors yielded 80 million to 95 million unique TCRs.

Study-level findings and limits: Differences between HLA loci emerged in a later analysis of TCR association rates, with DRB1 most and HLA-C fewest.

PCR primers comprised 60 Vbeta and 13 Jbeta primers. Sequenced by immunoSEQ multiplex PCR; TCRdb stores in-frame clones only, minus some. The sample table includes 200,000 to 250,000 clones. As for this clone: Its antigen is unknown.

This TCR was sampled from a girl aged 2 to 10 in good health and CMV-seropositive. The sample taken for sequencing was PBMCs.

Written as DNA, the CDR3 is TGTGCCAGCAGCTTACGTCTAGGGGCCACCGGGGAGCTGTTTTTT. This translates into CASSLRLGATGELFF. This sequence joins TRBV7-9 and TRBJ2-2, with D possibly TRBD1 on 5 matching bases. Germline CDR1 SEHNR, CDR2 FQNEAQ (reference sequence). The CDR3 consists of 15 residues. Between the trimmed V and J ends, which lost 2 bases and 4 bases, there was a span of 11 bases.